Below, one T cell receptor beta chain is given with its context. This clone's antigen is unknown. No much larger clone is present one base from it, and per-base qualities are unavailable. Receptor amplification or capture employed the immunoSEQ multiplex PCR assay. The multiplex PCR relied on a mix of 60 forward primers for TCR Vbeta segments and 13 reverse primers for TCR Jbeta segments. The CDR3 region of rearranged TCR beta genes was amplified from genomic DNA with a multiplex PCR assay. Amplified TCR beta libraries were sequenced as 87-base-pair reads on the Illumina HiSeq System. For the original study's pipeline: In a later analysis, approximately 74 million unique TCR beta chains were counted across the 500 to 850 repertoires, and approximately 11 million of these chains were shared by at least two donors. Raw reads were error-corrected and collapsed into unique sequences with a nearest-neighbor algorithm that merged closely related sequences to remove PCR and sequencing errors. CDR3 sequences were aligned to IMGT reference sequences to assign V, D and J gene segments. For a sequence to be retained, a match of at least six nucleotides to both a V gene segment and a J gene segment was required. Rearrangements were called productive when the CDR3 lacked stop codons and stayed in frame with V and J; all others were non-productive. Following IMGT convention, CDR3 was defined as the stretch from the second conserved V-encoded cysteine to the conserved J-encoded phenylalanine. Sequences without an unambiguous match to a single V gene segment were excluded from the earlier analysis of 587 of the donors. In an earlier analysis of some 590 of the donors, a V segment was called functional when productive rearrangements were above 56.7%, and segregating when the standard deviation between donors exceeded 5%. A statistical classification framework was built to diagnose cytomegalovirus status from the catalog of TCR beta chain sequences. A later analysis assigned V and J genes by comparing TCR nucleotide sequences with IMGT/GENE-DB human TR gene sequences. A later analysis assigned CDR3 sequences and most-parsimonious VDJ recombination scenarios with the TCRdist pipeline. A later analysis defined each TCR beta chain by its CDR3 amino acid sequence plus V-gene family, and excluded reads lacking a unique V-gene family. A later analysis removed 450 to 600 highly shared, low-generation-probability nucleotide sequences to deal with suspected cross-contamination and a sequencing artifact. In a later analysis, a clonal expansion index was calculated for each public chain from normalized within-repertoire ranks of inferred template counts. In a later analysis, generation probabilities were computed using a VDJ recombination model fitted to out-of-frame rearrangements, and the results were checked against IGoR. In a later analysis, TCR-TCR, TCR-HLA and TCR-CMV co-occurrence was scored with hypergeometric tests, and a repertoire-size bias correction was applied to TCR pairs. False discovery rates were estimated in a later analysis by permuting HLA or CMV assignments 20 times. In a later analysis, co-occurring TCRs were grouped with DBSCAN, and TCRdist sequence similarity was added when clustering was performed within HLA-allele-positive subsets. Repertoires with fewer than 30,000 or more than 120,000 public chains, plus five repertoires with anomalous nucleotide sharing, were excluded from co-occurrence clustering. Here the immuneACCESS table is served through TCRdb, limited to in-frame sequences with V and J called. Missing clones are a known gap in these copies; in checked studies unresolved V genes cover under half, and the rest lacks a known reason. V and J calls and clone size are as listed in that table; D and trimming were resolved from the DNA. The sample table records 150,000 to 200,000 clones; about 79% of these occur just once. 2% to 2.5% of the sample lies in the top ten.

The CDR3 spans 18 residues, from the cysteine through the phenylalanine. Only the CDR3 DNA stays, 54 bases, in frame from base 1. CDR1 SEHNR and CDR2 FQNEAQ were looked up in the germline V gene (reference sequence). Compared with germline, V lacks 3 bases and J lacks 0 bases; bases without a gene match: 5. These data come from a study of cytomegalovirus exposure and HLA in healthy donors (dated by TCRdb to about 2017). Study-level background: An earlier analysis of under 600 of the donors reported more than 250 Gb of sequence data and roughly 110 million unique TCR beta sequences from 150 million to 200 million T cells. Class I and class II HLA loci were covered by the typing at four-digit resolution. The study used immunosequencing to profile the T cell repertoires of some 600 subjects and linked those repertoires to cytomegalovirus serostatus. Rather than drawing on any new phenotypic data, the later analysis identified candidate immune exposures from TCR beta sequences and the way those sequences occurred across donors. An early release covering around 630 HLA-typed donors comprised about 300 gigabases of sequencing data and roughly 86 million unique TCR sequences. Five DR-DQ haplotypes were treated as single units for association and clustering because of strong linkage in the cohort. In a later analysis, previously published TCR beta repertoires from 666 donors were re-analyzed and high-resolution HLA genotyping was added so that TCR occurrence patterns could be studied. Genome-wide SNP genotypes for about 55% of the roughly 670 donors were used in a later genetic analysis, which treated that subset as a discovery cohort. Donor age, sex, ethnicity and CMV serostatus were collected together with the repertoire data. To predict cytomegalovirus infection status, the study combined high-throughput TCR immunosequencing, statistical association of individual TCRs with disease status, and machine learning. On average, roughly 240,000 unique TCR beta nucleotide sequences were sequenced per donor among 350 to 400 genotyped donors of the cohort, with roughly a sixth of those sequences being non-productive. Besides the first cohort of roughly 700 subjects, a separate validation cohort made up of 120 different subjects was used. Typing coverage differed by locus: A, B, C, DRB1 and DQB1 were typed in about 620-630 donors, DQA1 in roughly 510, DPA1 in around 610, and DPB1 in about 450. An earlier analysis of around 580 of the donors used high-throughput TCR beta sequencing to judge whether each TCR beta V gene segment behaved as functional or pseudogenic. Of the roughly 390 genotyped donors, 65% to 90% were placed in the genetic ancestry cluster associated with self-reported Caucasian donors. Every repertoire in the discovery cohort had been generated on one and the same sequencing platform. The study aimed to test whether cataloging public T cell receptors could reveal signatures of past pathogen exposure.

The cohort was made up of about 610 healthy bone marrow donors. At the time of sampling, all cohort members were nominally healthy, though unrecorded immune exposures were likely present. The donor was CMV seronegative and was included in the group of several hundred seronegative cohort members. A peripheral blood sample was collected from each donor, and TCR beta sequencing was performed on peripheral blood mononuclear cells. Genomic DNA extraction from the blood cell samples was performed with the Qiagen DNeasy Blood Extraction Kit. What the research found in general, with its limitations: Because HLA typing was missing for some donors at each locus, association tests included only the typed subset. Immune exposure information for the cohort was limited to CMV serostatus. Several of the top co-occurrence clusters appeared to be linked to parvovirus B19, influenza, CMV and Epstein-Barr virus, according to a later analysis. While some public TCRs were present in many individuals, most TCR sequences turned up only very rarely across donors. A group of highly shared sequence variants was considered likely to be a technical artifact of the sequencing pipeline. Three of the identified cytomegalovirus-associated TCR beta chains were confirmed in vitro to be specific for cytomegalovirus antigens. In a later analysis, most CMV-associated TCR beta chains were found to appear HLA-restricted, with HLA associations seemingly driven largely by CMV exposure. Correlated functional status among segregating V segments might be attributable to linkage disequilibrium, but an unknown experimental factor could not be ruled out. Because counts were too low, under 20 rarely observed V segments, including chromosome 9 orphons, were left out of the earlier analysis of approximately 580 of the donors. In both the original and validation cohorts, the classifier was reported to diagnose cytomegalovirus status with high specificity and sensitivity. This cohort had only TCR beta chains sequenced, and the lack of alpha or paired-chain data limited which features could be detected. It was suggested by the authors that the approach could potentially be generalized to other disease states and immunological phenotypes. A further reported finding was that TCR beta sequences accurately predicted the HLA-A and HLA-B alleles for most subjects in the first cohort. In an earlier analysis of 500 to 650 of the donors, most TCR beta V segments appeared in productive rearrangements about 90% or about 30% of the time, broadly matching IMGT annotations. A later genetic analysis reported fewer N-insertions in productive TCRs among donors in an Asian-associated ancestry cluster than the roughly 620-donor mean. In the study, about 150 TCR beta chains were listed as associated with cytomegalovirus. A later genetic analysis associated a missense DCLRE1C variant with V-gene and J-gene trimming of TCR beta chains, and an independent cohort replicated the association. The presence/absence analyses assumed that sequencing depth was roughly uniform across donors, and that assumption may not be true. A later analysis found that TCR association rates varied across HLA loci, with DRB1 alleles showing the most associated TCRs and HLA-C alleles the fewest. When HLA alleles, especially DR and DQ, strongly co-occurred, TCR associations were difficult to assign to individual alleles. At a false discovery rate of 0.05, a later analysis linked 15,000 to 20,000 TCR beta sequences to specific HLA alleles. Because the 87-base-pair reads could not distinguish some IMGT-functional V segments, including TRBV6-2 and TRBV6-3, those segments were excluded. In a later analysis, HLA-associated TCR beta chains were found to be more clonally expanded and to have lower generation probabilities than equally common non-associated chains.

This receptor was taken from a woman in her fifties or sixties in good health and CMV-seronegative. The chain is made from TRBV7-9 and TRBJ2-3, and 14 junctional nucleotides match TRBD2. The sequenced material came from PBMCs. The nucleotides are TGTGCCAGCAGCTTTCCGGGACTAGCGGGAGATAGCACAGATACGCAGTATTTT. Its protein reads: CASSFPGLAGDSTDTQYF.